These 29 T cell receptor beta chains were all obtained from the same sample, sequenced in a study of response to subunit inactivated influenza vaccine. Each CDR3 protein is one row after TCRdb ran MiXCR on the RT-PCR reads. The sample shows about 610,000 distinct CDR3 sequences, roughly 15% of them seen only once. The input for sequencing was PBMCs from blood, taken 12 days after vaccination. The receptors here all came from a man aged 50-59 years who received an inactivated influenza vaccine.

The chain is built from TRBV20-1 and TRBJ2-1, with 7 bases fitting TRBD2. V lost 0 bases to trimming and J lost 8 bases; unmatched junction nucleotides: 10. The CDR3 is 15 residues long. Germline V CDR1 and CDR2: DFQATT, SNEGSKA (reference sequence). The CDR3 DNA sequence: TGCAGTGCTAGAGATGCCCGGACTAGAAGTGATGAGCAGTTCTTC. This translates into CSARDARTRSDEQFF.

This clonotype was seen a handful of times. J is TRBJ2-3 and V is TRBV20-1; 12 positions agree with TRBD2. The V gene's germline CDR1 is DFQATT and CDR2 SNEGSKA (reference sequence). V shed 2 bases and J 3 bases; nucleotides not matched to a gene: 9. This CDR3 is 17 amino acids long. The CDR3 region is CSARPLALAGGTDTQYF. CDR3 bases: TGCAGTGCTAGACCCCTAGCGCTAGCGGGAGGGACAGATACGCAGTATTTT.

V and J are TRBV10-3 and TRBJ2-3; possible D gene TRBD1, 5 bases. The length of the CDR3 is 15 residues. Germline V gene sequence: CDR1 ENHRY, CDR2 SYGVKD. Trimming removed 6 bases at V and 2 bases at J, with 15 bases between. CDR3 protein: CAIRADSTPTDTQYF. The CDR3 DNA sequence: TGTGCCATCAGAGCCGACAGTACCCCCACAGATACGCAGTATTTT.

This clonotype appeared a few times. This chain links TRBV29-1 with TRBJ1-1; 7 positions match TRBD1. J was trimmed by 4 bases and V by 5 bases; bases with no gene match: 4. The CDR3 spans 12 residues. CDR1 is SQVTM and CDR2 is ANQGSEA in the germline V gene. The chain's CDR3 is CSVNRGPTEAFF. The CDR3 nucleotides read TGCAGCGTTAACAGGGGCCCCACTGAAGCTTTCTTT.

This chain links TRBV10-3 with TRBJ2-7, with D possibly being TRBD2 (6 bases). CDR1 and CDR2 (germline): ENHRY, SYGVKD. This CDR3 spans 14 amino acids. The V and J ends lost 7 bases and 5 bases respectively, with 18 bases between them. CDR3 sequence: CAITPRAGSHEQYF. The CDR3 bases are TGTGCCATCACCCCAAGGGCGGGGTCCCACGAGCAGTACTTC.

The J gene is TRBJ2-7, the V gene TRBV29-1, with TRBD1 matching over 12 bases. Germline V gene data show CDR1 as SQVTM and CDR2 as ANQGSEA. There are 14 residues in the CDR3. J was trimmed by 7 bases and V by 3 bases; bases with no gene match: 7. The CDR3 loop is CSVELGQGAEEQYF. CDR3 sequence (DNA): TGCAGCGTTGAGTTGGGACAGGGGGCTGAAGAGCAGTACTTC.

In this sample, this clonotype turned up a few times. The genes are TRBV4-3 and TRBJ1-1; tentative D call: TRBD1 (5 bases). Germline CDR1 LGHNA, CDR2 YSLEER. Trimming stripped 0 bases from V and 5 bases from J, with 10 bases between. CDR3 length equals 14 residues. The CDR3 DNA sequence: TGCGCCAGCAGCCAAGATACAGGACGGACTGAAGCTTTCTTT. Amino acid sequence: CASSQDTGRTEAFF.

The chain is built from TRBV4-3 and TRBJ1-6; 9 nucleotides agree with TRBD1. The V gene's germline CDR1 is LGHNA and CDR2 YSLEER. The CDR3 is made up of 16 amino acids. With 1 base clipped from V and 8 bases from J, the junction kept 6 bases outside the gene matches. The CDR3 nucleotides read TGCGCCAGCAGCCAAGCACCGGGACAGGGTTATTCACCCCTCCACTTT. It translates to CASSQAPGQGYSPLHF.

The chain joins TRBV15 to TRBJ1-1; no clear D. V was trimmed by 4 bases and J by 4 bases, leaving 16 bases between them. Germline V CDR1 and CDR2: LNHNV, YYDKDF (reference sequence). This CDR3 spans 15 amino acids. The CDR3 spells CATSTRLRGFTEAFF. CDR3 bases: TGTGCCACCAGCACCCGTTTAAGAGGGTTCACTGAAGCTTTCTTT.

This clonotype came up a few times. The V gene is TRBV7-2, the J gene TRBJ1-5, with D uncertain. CDR1 and CDR2 from the germline V gene are SGHTA and FQGNSA. The CDR3 contains 13 residues. Trimming shortened V by 1 base and J by 6 bases, and 7 bases separated the two germline ends. The CDR3 DNA is TGTGCCAGCAGCTTAGTCTGGCGTCAGCCCCAGCATTTT. Amino acid sequence: CASSLVWRQPQHF.

This clonotype was detected many times. The rearrangement links TRBV29-1 to TRBJ2-7; 8 positions match TRBD1. Per the germline V gene, CDR1 is SQVTM and CDR2 is ANQGSEA. The CDR3 is 14 residues long. With 0 bases clipped from V and 7 bases from J, the junction kept 8 bases outside the gene matches. This CDR3 reads CSVEDRAGGHEQYF. CDR3 DNA sequence: TGCAGCGTTGAAGATCGGGCAGGGGGCCATGAGCAGTACTTC.

The chain uses TRBV15 and TRBJ2-7, with D perhaps TRBD1 (5 bases). V gave up 3 bases and J gave up 4 bases, with 16 bases separating them. CDR1 and CDR2 (germline): LNHNV, YYDKDF (reference sequence). CDR3 length: 15 residues. Here the CDR3 reads CATSSGAGQIYEQYF. The DNA for the CDR3 is TGTGCCACCAGCAGTGGGGCAGGCCAGATTTACGAGCAGTACTTC.

This clonotype showed up many times. The chain links TRBV5-1 to TRBJ2-1; D remains unclear. Per germline, CDR1 SGHRS and CDR2 YFSETQ. V was shortened by 1 base and J by 3 bases, with 8 bases between the two germline ends. The CDR3 covers 14 residues. CDR3 amino acids: CASSLSANYNEQFF. In DNA form, the CDR3 reads TGCGCCAGCAGCTTGTCCGCCAACTACAATGAGCAGTTCTTC.

This clonotype was found once. The J gene is TRBJ2-3, the V gene TRBV2; either TRBD1 or TRBD2 may supply D (5 bases each). Germline V gene data show CDR1 as SNHLY and CDR2 as FYNNEI. V lost 7 bases, J lost 1 base, and 18 bases lay in between. CDR3 length: 16 amino acids. The DNA for the CDR3 is TGTGCCAGCACCCCACGCCCGGGACCGCGCACAGATACGCAGTATTTT. Amino acids: CASTPRPGPRTDTQYF. Full variable domain (missing parts from reference TRBV2 and TRBJ2-3): EPEVTQTPSHQVTQMGQEVILRCVPISNHLYFYWYRQILGQKVEFLVSFYNNEISEKSEIFDDQFSVERPDGSNFTLKIRSTKLEDSAMYFCASTPRPGPRTDTQYFGPGTRLTVL.

Ten or more counts support this clonotype. The rearrangement uses TRBV7-6 and TRBJ2-3; either TRBD1 or TRBD2 may fit D (5 bases each). The CDR3 is made up of 18 amino acids. Per germline, CDR1 SGHVS and CDR2 FNYEAQ. Trimming shortened V by 7 bases and J by 0 bases, and 23 bases separated the two germline ends. The CDR3 DNA reads TGTGCCAGCACCAAAGAACCGGGACCTCAGACTAGCACAGATACGCAGTATTTT. Its protein is CASTKEPGPQTSTDTQYF.

The J gene is TRBJ2-5, the V gene TRBV12-3 or TRBV12-4; D is unclear. The CDR3 is 14 residues long. The V end lost 5 bases, the J end lost 1 base, and 11 bases lay between the germline ends. This CDR3 is CASSPSTAQETQYF. In nucleotides, the CDR3 is TGTGCCAGCAGTCCTTCGACGGCCCAAGAGACCCAGTACTTC.

This chain links TRBV12-3 or TRBV12-4 with TRBJ1-3; D not resolved. V lost 3 bases to trimming and J lost 5 bases, with 5 bases between them. CDR3 size: 12 residues. The CDR3 region has the DNA TGTGCCAGCAGTTTGTCTCGAAACACCATATATTTT. Protein product: CASSLSRNTIYF.

This chain joins TRBV7-2 and TRBJ2-3, with 11 nucleotides matching TRBD2. Trimming cost V 4 bases and J 3 bases; bases outside gene matches: 9. The CDR3 is 17 residues long. Germline CDR1 is SGHTA and CDR2 is FQGNSA. This CDR3 reads CASSSRLAGRGTDTQYF. The CDR3, as DNA: TGTGCCAGCAGCTCCAGACTAGCGGGGAGGGGGACAGATACGCAGTATTTT.

V and J are TRBV20-1 and TRBJ2-1; 8 nucleotides align to TRBD2. Germline V CDR1 and CDR2: DFQATT, SNEGSKA (reference sequence). The junction had 4 bases not matched to a gene; V was cut back by 3 bases and J by 6 bases. The CDR3 contains 13 residues. The CDR3 DNA follows: TGCAGTGCTAGCGGGAGGGCGGTCAATGAGCAGTTCTTC. It codes for CSASGRAVNEQFF.

This clonotype was seen more than once but under ten times. The V gene is TRBV4-1, the J gene TRBJ2-1, with D possibly being TRBD1 or TRBD2 (5 bases each). There are 17 residues in the CDR3. CDR1 MGHRA and CDR2 YSYEKL come from the germline V gene. Trimming removed 0 bases from V and 7 bases from J, with 19 bases in between. The CDR3 is CASSQDQVLSGRNEQFF. The CDR3 coding sequence is TGCGCCAGCAGCCAAGATCAGGTATTGTCGGGGCGGAATGAGCAGTTCTTC.

This clonotype was observed at least ten times. The chain couples TRBV7-6 to TRBJ2-1; D unresolved. This CDR3 is 14 amino acids long. The germline CDR1 and CDR2 sequences are SGHVS and FNYEAQ. Between the trimmed V and J ends, which lost 1 base and 4 bases, there was a span of 8 bases. The CDR3 DNA reads as TGTGCCAGCAGCTTAGACGTGGTTTACAATGAGCAGTTCTTC. This sequence encodes CASSLDVVYNEQFF. Filled out from reference TRBV7-6 and TRBJ2-1, the complete variable domain reads GAGVSQSPRYKVTKRGQDVALRCDPISGHVSLYWYRQALGQGPEFLTYFNYEAQQDKSGLPNDRFSAERPEGSISTLTIQRTEQRDSAMYRCASSLDVVYNEQFFGPGTRLTVL.

CDR3 residues: CASSQTSGKRGNEAFF. For the CDR3, the DNA is TGTGCCAGCAGCCAGACTTCCGGGAAAAGGGGTAATGAAGCTTTCTTT. The chain recombines TRBV3-1 with TRBJ1-1, with a tentative D call TRBD1 (5 bases). This CDR3 spans 16 amino acids. Trimming stripped 3 bases from V and 7 bases from J, with 21 bases between. Germline V gene data show CDR1 as LGHDT and CDR2 as YNNKEL (reference sequence).

This rearrangement joins TRBV5-5 to TRBJ2-3; D might be TRBD2 (6 bases). This CDR3 region has 15 residues. With 4 bases removed from V and 0 bases from J, the gap between germline ends came to 12 bases. CDR1 is SGHKS and CDR2 is YYEKEE in the germline V gene (reference sequence). The CDR3 DNA reads as TGTGCCAGCAGCACGGGAGTAGCTAGCACAGATACGCAGTATTTT. Its translation is CASSTGVASTDTQYF.

This clonotype was counted at least ten times. The genes are TRBV28 and TRBJ2-1; D is undetermined. Germline V gives CDR1 MDHEN, CDR2 SYDVKM. This CDR3 has 13 residues. V was cut by 3 bases and J by 8 bases, with 11 bases left in between. The DNA for the CDR3 is TGTGCCAGCAGTTTGAGTAGCATCCATGAGCAGTTCTTC. Protein sequence: CASSLSSIHEQFF.

The gene calls are TRBV20-1 and TRBJ2-3; 7 bases are shared with TRBD1. V shed 5 bases, J shed 4 bases, and the junction held 9 bases outside the gene matches. The germline gives CDR1 DFQATT, CDR2 SNEGSKA (reference sequence). CDR3 length equals 14 residues. This chain's CDR3 is CSARGQEGPDTQYF. The CDR3 nucleotides are TGCAGTGCTCGCGGACAGGAAGGGCCAGATACGCAGTATTTT.

This clonotype came up a few times. The chain is built from TRBV10-3 and TRBJ2-7; a weak D match, TRBD2 (6 bases). The CDR3 length is 13 residues. CDR1 ENHRY and CDR2 SYGVKD come from the germline V gene. V dropped 5 bases and J dropped 3 bases, with 11 bases sitting between them. CDR3 in amino acids: CAISTGSYYEQYF. The CDR3 nucleotides are TGTGCCATCAGTACCGGGAGCTACTACGAGCAGTACTTC.

The rearrangement joins TRBV12-3 or TRBV12-4 to TRBJ2-3; D perhaps matches TRBD2 (5 bases). Deletions cut 5 bases from V and 14 bases from J, with 14 bases between. The CDR3 covers 11 residues. In DNA form, the CDR3 reads TGTGCCAGCAGTCGTAGCGCAAGTCCGTATTTT. Protein product: CASSRSASPYF.

This chain uses TRBV10-3 with TRBJ2-5, with 9 bases fitting TRBD2. Unmatched junction bases numbered 9, after V lost 3 bases and J lost 4 bases. In germline, CDR1 is ENHRY, CDR2 SYGVKD. This CDR3 comprises 16 residues. The CDR3 DNA is TGTGCCATCAGTGACGGACCCGGGACTAGCCCAGAGACCCAGTACTTC. Its protein product is CAISDGPGTSPETQYF.

Ten or more counts support this clonotype. The chain is built from TRBV12-3 or TRBV12-4 and TRBJ2-7, with 8 bases identical to TRBD2. The CDR3 consists of 14 residues. V was clipped by 1 base and J by 2 bases; unmatched bases: 1. The CDR3 region is CASSLGTSTYEQYF. The CDR3 nucleotides read TGTGCCAGCAGTTTAGGGACTAGCACCTACGAGCAGTACTTC.